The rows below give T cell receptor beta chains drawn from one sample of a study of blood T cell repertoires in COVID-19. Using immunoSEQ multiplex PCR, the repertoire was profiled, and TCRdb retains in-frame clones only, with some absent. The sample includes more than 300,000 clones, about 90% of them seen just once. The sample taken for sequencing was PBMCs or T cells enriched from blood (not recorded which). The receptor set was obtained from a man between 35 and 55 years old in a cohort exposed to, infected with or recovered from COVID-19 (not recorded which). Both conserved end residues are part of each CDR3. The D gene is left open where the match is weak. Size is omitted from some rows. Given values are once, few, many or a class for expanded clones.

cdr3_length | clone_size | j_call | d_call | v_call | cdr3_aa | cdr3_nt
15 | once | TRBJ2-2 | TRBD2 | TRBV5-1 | CASSFASGNTGELFF | TGCGCCAGCAGCTTCGCTAGCGGGAACACCGGGGAGCTGTTTTTT
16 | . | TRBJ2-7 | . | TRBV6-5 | CASSSYRSSNLYEQYF | TGTGCCAGCAGTTCCTACAGGTCCTCTAATCTCTACGAGCAGTACTTC
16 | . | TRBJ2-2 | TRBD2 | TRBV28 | CASSSSGTLNTGELFF | TGTGCCAGCAGTTCGAGCGGGACTCTCAACACCGGGGAGCTGTTTTTT
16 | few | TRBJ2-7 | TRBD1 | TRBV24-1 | CATSEGSGGNSYEQYF | TGTGCCACCAGTGAGGGCTCAGGGGGTAACTCCTACGAGCAGTACTTC
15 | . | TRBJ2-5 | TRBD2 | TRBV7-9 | CASSLAGTSVETQYF | TGTGCCAGCAGCTTAGCCGGGACTAGCGTGGAGACCCAGTACTTC
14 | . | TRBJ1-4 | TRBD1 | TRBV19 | CASSAGQGQEKLFF | TGTGCCAGTAGTGCAGGACAGGGACAGGAAAAACTGTTTTTT
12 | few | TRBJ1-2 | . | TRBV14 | CASSRGERSYTF | TGTGCCAGCAGCCGGGGGGAAAGGAGCTACACCTTC
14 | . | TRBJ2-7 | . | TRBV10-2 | CASSEYGTLYEQYF | TGCGCCAGCAGTGAATACGGGACTCTTTACGAGCAGTACTTC
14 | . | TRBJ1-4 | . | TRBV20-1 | CSASRDSGGEKLFF | TGCAGTGCTAGTAGGGACTCGGGGGGCGAAAAACTGTTTTTT
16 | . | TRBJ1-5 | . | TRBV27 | CASSNHNQGSNQPQHF | TGTGCCAGCAGTAACCACAACCAGGGGAGCAATCAGCCCCAGCATTTT
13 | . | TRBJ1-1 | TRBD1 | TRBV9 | CASSVDRGTEAFF | TGTGCCAGCAGCGTAGACAGGGGGACTGAAGCTTTCTTT
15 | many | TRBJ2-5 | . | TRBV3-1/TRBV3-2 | CASSQYLARQETQYF | TGTGCCAGCAGCCAATACCTAGCAAGACAAGAGACCCAGTACTTC
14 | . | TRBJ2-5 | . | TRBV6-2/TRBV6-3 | CASSAIILEETQYF | TGTGCCAGCAGTGCGATTATCCTTGAAGAGACCCAGTACTTC
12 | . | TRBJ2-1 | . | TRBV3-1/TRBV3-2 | CASRGSGNEQFF | TGTGCCAGCAGGGGTAGCGGCAATGAGCAGTTCTTC
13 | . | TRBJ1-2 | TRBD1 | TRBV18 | CASSPTGVDGYTF | TGTGCCAGCTCACCGACAGGGGTAGACGGCTACACCTTC
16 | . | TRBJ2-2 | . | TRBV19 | CASTQTGLGSAGELFF | TGTGCCAGTACTCAAACAGGGTTGGGGTCGGCCGGGGAGCTGTTTTTT
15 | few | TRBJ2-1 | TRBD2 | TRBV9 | CASSVEPSGNNEQFF | TGTGCCAGCAGCGTAGAACCTAGCGGGAACAATGAGCAGTTCTTC
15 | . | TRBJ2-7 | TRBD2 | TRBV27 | CASSRITSVAYEQYF | TGTGCCAGCAGCCGAATCACTAGCGTGGCCTACGAGCAGTACTTC
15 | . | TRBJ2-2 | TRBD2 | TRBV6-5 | CASSYWTSNVGELFF | TGTGCCAGCAGTTACTGGACTAGCAACGTCGGGGAGCTGTTTTTT
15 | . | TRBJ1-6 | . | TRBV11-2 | CASSLDTGWASPLHF | TGTGCCAGCAGCTTAGACACAGGGTGGGCTTCACCCCTCCACTTT
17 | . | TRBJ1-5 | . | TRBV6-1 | CASSESLGVGRIQPQHF | TGTGCCAGCAGTGAATCTTTAGGTGTAGGGAGAATTCAGCCCCAGCATTTT
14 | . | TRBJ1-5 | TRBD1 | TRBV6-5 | CASSATGRDQPQHF | TGTGCCAGCAGCGCGACAGGGCGCGATCAGCCCCAGCATTTT
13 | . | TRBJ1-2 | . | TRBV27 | CASKDNSGYGYTF | TGTGCCAGCAAGGACAATTCCGGCTATGGCTACACCTTC
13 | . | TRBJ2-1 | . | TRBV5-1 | CASSPQLDRQQFF | TGCGCCAGCAGTCCCCAGTTAGACAGGCAGCAGTTCTTC
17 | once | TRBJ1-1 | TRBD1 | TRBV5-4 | CASSRPTWTGADTEAFF | TGTGCCAGCAGCCGACCGACGTGGACAGGGGCGGACACTGAAGCTTTCTTT
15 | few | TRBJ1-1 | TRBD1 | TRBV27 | CASSPLGTGGTEAFF | TGTGCCAGCAGTCCCCTTGGGACAGGGGGCACTGAAGCTTTCTTT
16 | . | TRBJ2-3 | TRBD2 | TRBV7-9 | CASSQLASPSTDTQYF | TGTGCCAGCAGCCAACTAGCGAGCCCTAGCACAGATACGCAGTATTTT
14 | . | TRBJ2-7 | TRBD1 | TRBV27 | CASSLLGQGYEQYF | TGTGCCAGCAGTTTATTGGGACAGGGCTACGAGCAGTACTTC
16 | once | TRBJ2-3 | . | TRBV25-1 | CASSGPWGSGTDTQYF | TGTGCCAGCAGTGGACCTTGGGGCTCGGGCACAGATACGCAGTATTTT
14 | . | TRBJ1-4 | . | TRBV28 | CASSLRGSNEKLFF | TGTGCCAGCAGTTTACGAGGGTCTAATGAAAAACTGTTTTTT
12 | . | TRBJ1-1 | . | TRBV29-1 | CSGARGTTEAFF | TGCAGCGGCGCGCGGGGGACCACTGAAGCTTTCTTT
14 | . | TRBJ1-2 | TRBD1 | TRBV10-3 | CAISTGQETYGYTF | TGTGCCATCAGCACGGGACAGGAAACATATGGCTACACCTTC
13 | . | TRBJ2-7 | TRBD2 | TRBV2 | CASMREIRHEQYF | TGTGCCAGCATGCGGGAGATAAGACACGAGCAGTACTTC
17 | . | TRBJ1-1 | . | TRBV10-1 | CASSESVGRRGNTEAFF | TGCGCCAGCAGTGAGTCGGTTGGGCGCCGGGGGAACACTGAAGCTTTCTTT
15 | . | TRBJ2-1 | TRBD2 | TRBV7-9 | CASSFSGRRDNEQFF | TGTGCCAGCAGCTTTAGCGGGAGGCGCGACAATGAGCAGTTCTTC
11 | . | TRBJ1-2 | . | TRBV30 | CAWSPRLGYTF | TGTGCCTGGAGTCCTAGACTTGGCTACACCTTC
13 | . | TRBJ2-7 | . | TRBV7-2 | CASSMQGFGEQYF | TGTGCCAGCAGCATGCAGGGGTTTGGGGAGCAGTACTTC
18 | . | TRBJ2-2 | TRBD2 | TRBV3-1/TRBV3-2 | CASSQANGWEGLTGELFF | TGTGCCAGCAGCCAAGCGAACGGGTGGGAGGGCCTCACCGGGGAGCTGTTTTTT
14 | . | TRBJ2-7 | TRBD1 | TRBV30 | CAWRRRDRIYEEYF | TGTGCCTGGAGGCGGCGGGACAGGATCTACGAGGAGTACTTC
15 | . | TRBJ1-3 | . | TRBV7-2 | CASSQAGRTGNTIYF | TGTGCCAGCAGCCAGGCGGGCCGTACTGGAAACACCATATATTTT
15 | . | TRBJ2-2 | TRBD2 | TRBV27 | CASSLLAGVAGELFF | TGTGCCAGCAGTTTACTAGCGGGAGTGGCCGGGGAGCTGTTTTTT
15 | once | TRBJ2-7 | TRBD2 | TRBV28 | CASRTGTSAFYEQYF | TGTGCCAGCAGAACCGGGACTAGCGCCTTCTACGAGCAGTACTTC
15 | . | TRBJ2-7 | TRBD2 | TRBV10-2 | CATKFGLAGVLEQYF | TGCGCAACTAAATTTGGGCTAGCGGGAGTTCTCGAGCAGTACTTC
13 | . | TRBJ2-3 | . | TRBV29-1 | CSVWAGDTDTQYF | TGCAGCGTTTGGGCAGGGGACACAGATACGCAGTATTTT
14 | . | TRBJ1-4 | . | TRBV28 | CASSFSQGGEKLFF | TGTGCCAGCAGTTTTAGTCAGGGTGGCGAAAAACTGTTTTTT